This TCR beta chain was recorded in a study of blood T cell repertoires in COVID-19. Background on the study: Some COVID-19 samples were acute and others convalescent; all came from the United States, Italy and Spain. Sources were T cells, B-cell-depleted T cells, or PBMCs; the material itself was cDNA or gDNA.

The sample holds a few counts of this clone. The germline V gene encodes CDR1 DFQATT and CDR2 SNEGSKA (reference sequence). The CDR3 has 14 residues. V lost 3 bases to trimming and J lost 1 base, with 12 bases between them. As handled by the study authors: Estimated nucleated cell counts came from reference gene primer amplification. Profiled with immunoSEQ multiplex PCR; TCRdb holds only in-frame clones, not every one. The DNA gave D and trimming, while V, J and clone size come from that table. The sample lists around 100,000 clones, around four fifths seen once, with around 29% in the top ten. The receptor was derived from a man between 65 and 80 years old with active or convalescent COVID-19. Specimen: peripheral blood. J is TRBJ1-1 and V is TRBV20-1; a weak D match, TRBD1 (6 bases). CDR3 sequence reads: CSASHQGRNTEAFF. The CDR3 nucleotides read TGCAGTGCTAGTCACCAGGGGCGGAACACTGAAGCTTTCTTT.